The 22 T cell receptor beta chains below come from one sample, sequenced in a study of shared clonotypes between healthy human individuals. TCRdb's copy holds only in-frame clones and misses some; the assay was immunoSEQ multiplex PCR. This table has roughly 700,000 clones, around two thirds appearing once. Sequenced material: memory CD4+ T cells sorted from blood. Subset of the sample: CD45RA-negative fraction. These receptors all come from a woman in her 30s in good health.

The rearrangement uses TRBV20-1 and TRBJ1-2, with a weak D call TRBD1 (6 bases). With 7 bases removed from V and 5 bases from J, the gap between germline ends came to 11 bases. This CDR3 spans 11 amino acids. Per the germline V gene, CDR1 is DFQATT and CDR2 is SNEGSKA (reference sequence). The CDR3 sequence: CSERGDYGYTF. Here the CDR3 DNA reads TGCAGTGAGAGGGGGGATTATGGCTACACCTTC.

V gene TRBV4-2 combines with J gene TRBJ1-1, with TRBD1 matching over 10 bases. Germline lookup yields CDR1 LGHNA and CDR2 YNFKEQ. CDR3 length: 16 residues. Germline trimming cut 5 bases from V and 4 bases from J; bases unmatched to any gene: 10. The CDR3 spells CASSNPDRGLVTEAFF. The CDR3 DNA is TGTGCCAGCAGCAACCCCGACAGGGGGCTGGTCACTGAAGCTTTCTTT.

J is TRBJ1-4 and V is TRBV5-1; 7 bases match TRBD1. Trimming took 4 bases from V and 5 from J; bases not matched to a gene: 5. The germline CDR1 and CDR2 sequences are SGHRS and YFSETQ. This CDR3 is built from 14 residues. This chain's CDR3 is CASSGDSTNEKLFF. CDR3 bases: TGCGCCAGCAGCGGGGACAGTACAAATGAAAAACTGTTTTTT. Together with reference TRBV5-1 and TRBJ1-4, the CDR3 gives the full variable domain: KAGVTQTPRYLIKTRGQQVTLSCSPISGHRSVSWYQQTPGQGLQFLFEYFSETQRNKGNFPGRFSGRQFSNSRSEMNVSTLELGDSALYLCASSGDSTNEKLFFGSGTQLSVL.

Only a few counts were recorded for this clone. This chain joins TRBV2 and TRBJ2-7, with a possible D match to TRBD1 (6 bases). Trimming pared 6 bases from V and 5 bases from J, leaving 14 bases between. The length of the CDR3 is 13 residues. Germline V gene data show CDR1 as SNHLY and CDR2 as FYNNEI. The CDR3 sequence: CASSVTGSHEQYF. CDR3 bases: TGTGCCAGCAGCGTGACAGGTTCCCACGAGCAGTACTTC.

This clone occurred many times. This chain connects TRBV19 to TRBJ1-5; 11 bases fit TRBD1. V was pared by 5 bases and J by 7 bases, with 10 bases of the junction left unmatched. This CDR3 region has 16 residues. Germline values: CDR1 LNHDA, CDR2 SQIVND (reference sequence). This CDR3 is CASSQTDRGRRQPQHF. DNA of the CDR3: TGTGCCAGTAGTCAAACGGACAGGGGGCGGCGACAGCCCCAGCATTTT.

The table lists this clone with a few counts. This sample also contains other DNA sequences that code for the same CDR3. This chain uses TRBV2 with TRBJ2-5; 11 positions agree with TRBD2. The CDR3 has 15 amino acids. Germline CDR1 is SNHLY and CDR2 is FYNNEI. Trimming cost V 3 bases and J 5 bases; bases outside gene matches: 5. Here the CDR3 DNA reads TGTGCCAGCAGTGAGTTAGCGGGAGGGCAGGAGACCCAGTACTTC. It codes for CASSELAGGQETQYF.

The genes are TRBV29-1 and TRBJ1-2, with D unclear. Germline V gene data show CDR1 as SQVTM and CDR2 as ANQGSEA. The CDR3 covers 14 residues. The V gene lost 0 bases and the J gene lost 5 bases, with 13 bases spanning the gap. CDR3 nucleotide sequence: TGCAGCGTTGAAGAGACCTTGGGCGGGTATGGCTACACCTTC. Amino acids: CSVEETLGGYGYTF.

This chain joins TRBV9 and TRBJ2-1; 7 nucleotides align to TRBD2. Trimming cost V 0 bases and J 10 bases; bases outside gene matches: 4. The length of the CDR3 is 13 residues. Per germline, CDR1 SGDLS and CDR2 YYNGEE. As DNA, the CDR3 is TGTGCCAGCAGCGTAGTACCTAGCGGAGAGCAGTTCTTC. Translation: CASSVVPSGEQFF.

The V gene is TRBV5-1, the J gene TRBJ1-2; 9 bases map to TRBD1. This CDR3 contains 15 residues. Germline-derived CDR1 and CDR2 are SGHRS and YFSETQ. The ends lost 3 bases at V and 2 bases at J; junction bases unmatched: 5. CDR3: CASSWGDRVNYGYTF. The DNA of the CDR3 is TGCGCCAGCAGCTGGGGGGACAGGGTAAACTATGGCTACACCTTC.

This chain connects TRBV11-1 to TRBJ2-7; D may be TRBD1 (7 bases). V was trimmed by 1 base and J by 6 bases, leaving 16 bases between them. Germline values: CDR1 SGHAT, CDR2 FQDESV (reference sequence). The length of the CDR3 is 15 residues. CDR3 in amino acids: CASSLDRRGRGEQYF. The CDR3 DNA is TGTGCCAGCAGCTTAGATAGGAGGGGGCGCGGCGAGCAGTACTTC.

The CDR3 is CASSELAGSYNEQFF. The CDR3, as DNA: TGCGCCAGCAGTGAGTTAGCGGGATCCTACAATGAGCAGTTCTTC. V and J are TRBV10-1 and TRBJ2-1, with 8 bases lining up with TRBD2. Germline V gene sequence: CDR1 WNHNN, CDR2 SYGVQD (reference sequence). The J segment lost 1 base and the V segment lost 1 base, leaving 0 bases of the junction unmatched. CDR3 length: 15 residues.

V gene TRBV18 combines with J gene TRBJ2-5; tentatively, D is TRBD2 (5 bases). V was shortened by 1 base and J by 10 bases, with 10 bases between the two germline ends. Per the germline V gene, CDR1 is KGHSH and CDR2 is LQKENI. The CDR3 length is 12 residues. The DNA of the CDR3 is TGTGCCAGCTCACCACTAGAAGGGAGCCAGTACTTC. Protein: CASSPLEGSQYF.

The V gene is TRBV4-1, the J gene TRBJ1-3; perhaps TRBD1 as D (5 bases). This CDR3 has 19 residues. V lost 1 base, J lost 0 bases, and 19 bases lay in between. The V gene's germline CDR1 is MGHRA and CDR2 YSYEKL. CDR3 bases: TGCGCCAGCAGCCAAGGGGGATGGGGACTCAAAGACTCTGGAAACACCATATATTTT. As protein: CASSQGGWGLKDSGNTIYF.

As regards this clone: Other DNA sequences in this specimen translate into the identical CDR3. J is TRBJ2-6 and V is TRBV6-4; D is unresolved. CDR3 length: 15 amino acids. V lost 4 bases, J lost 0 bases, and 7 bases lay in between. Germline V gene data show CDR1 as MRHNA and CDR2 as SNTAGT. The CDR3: CASSATHSGANVLTF. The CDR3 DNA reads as TGTGCCAGCAGTGCCACCCACTCTGGGGCCAACGTCCTGACTTTC.

This CDR3 is CASSYSLNTQYF. The CDR3, as DNA: TGTGCCAGCAGTTACTCCCTAAATACGCAGTATTTT. The chain links TRBV6-6 to TRBJ2-3; the D is unclear. Germline loops: CDR1 MNHNY, CDR2 SVGAGI (reference sequence). With 0 bases removed from V and 7 bases from J, the gap between germline ends came to 5 bases. The CDR3 loop spans 12 amino acids.

The CDR3 DNA is TGTGCCAGCAGCCCCAGCCCGGGACAGATCGATGAGCAGTACTTC. This gives the protein CASSPSPGQIDEQYF. The chain links TRBV7-3 to TRBJ2-7, with 7 bases aligning to TRBD1. The CDR3 consists of 15 residues. After removal of 5 bases from V and 7 bases from J, the junction contained 14 bases not matched to a gene. Germline V gene sequence: CDR1 SGHTA, CDR2 FQGTGA.

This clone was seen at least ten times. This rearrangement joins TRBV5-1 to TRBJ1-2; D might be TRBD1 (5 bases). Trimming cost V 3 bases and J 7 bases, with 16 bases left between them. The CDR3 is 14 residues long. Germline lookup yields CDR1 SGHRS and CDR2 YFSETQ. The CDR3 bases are TGCGCCAGCAGCTCGTTAGGGGCAGGAGTTGGCTACACCTTC. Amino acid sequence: CASSSLGAGVGYTF.

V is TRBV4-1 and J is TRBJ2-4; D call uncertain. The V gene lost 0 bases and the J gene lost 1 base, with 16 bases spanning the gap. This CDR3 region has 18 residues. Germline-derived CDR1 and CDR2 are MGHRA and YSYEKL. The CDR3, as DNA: TGCGCCAGCAGCCAAGAAACGGGTGTTTCGGGCGCCAAAAACATTCAGTACTTC. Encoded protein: CASSQETGVSGAKNIQYF.

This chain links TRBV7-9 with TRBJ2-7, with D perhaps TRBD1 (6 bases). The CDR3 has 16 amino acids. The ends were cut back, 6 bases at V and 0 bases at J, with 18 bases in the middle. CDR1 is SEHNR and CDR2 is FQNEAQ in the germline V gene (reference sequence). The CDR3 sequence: CASSTGKNRDSYEQYF. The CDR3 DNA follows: TGTGCCAGCAGTACGGGGAAGAACAGGGACTCCTACGAGCAGTACTTC. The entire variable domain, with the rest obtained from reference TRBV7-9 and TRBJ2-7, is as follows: DTGVSQNPRHKITKRGQNVTFRCDPISEHNRLYWYRQTLGQGPEFLTYFQNEAQLEKSRLLSDRFSAERPKGSFSTLEIQRTEQGDSAMYLCASSTGKNRDSYEQYFGPGTRLTVT.

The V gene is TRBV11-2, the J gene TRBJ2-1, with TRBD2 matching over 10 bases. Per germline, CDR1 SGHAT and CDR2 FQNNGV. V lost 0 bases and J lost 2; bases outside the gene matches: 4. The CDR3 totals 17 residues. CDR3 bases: TGTGCCAGCAGCTTAGAATTCACTAGCGGGACCTACAATGAGCAGTTCTTC. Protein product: CASSLEFTSGTYNEQFF.

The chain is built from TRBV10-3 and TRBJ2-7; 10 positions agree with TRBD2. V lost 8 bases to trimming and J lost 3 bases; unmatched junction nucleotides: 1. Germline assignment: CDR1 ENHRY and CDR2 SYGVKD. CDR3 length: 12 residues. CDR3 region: CAIQREGYEQYF. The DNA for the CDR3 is TGTGCCATCCAGCGGGAGGGCTACGAGCAGTACTTC.

The CDR3: CASSDLPVTTLGGPNEQYF. CDR3 DNA: TGCGCCAGCAGTGACCTACCCGTGACGACCTTGGGGGGCCCAAACGAGCAGTACTTC. The genes are TRBV10-2 and TRBJ2-7; D is tentatively TRBD1 or TRBD2 (6 bases each). The V end was cut by 3 bases, the J end by 5 bases, with 29 bases between. The CDR3 length is 19 residues. Germline V gives CDR1 WSHSY, CDR2 SAAADI.